This is a list of T cell receptor beta chains from one sample in a study of cytomegalovirus exposure and HLA in healthy donors. The data were produced by immunoSEQ multiplex PCR, yet TCRdb's version contains in-frame clones alone and is incomplete. The sample lists approximately 150,000 clones; 70% to 90% were seen once. Sequenced material: PBMCs. These receptors were collected from a man aged 18 to 30 in good health and CMV-seropositive. The CDR3 runs from the conserved cysteine through the conserved F or W. D genes are given only for firm matches. Clone size appears in some rows only: once, few, many, or a class for an expanded clone.

cdr3_aa	cdr3_nt	clone_size	v_call	j_call	d_call
CASSPGGGESEAFF	TGTGCCAGCAGCCCTGGGGGGGGAGAATCTGAAGCTTTCTTT	.	TRBV11-1	TRBJ1-1	.
CASSSGTAKNIQYF	TGTGCCAGCAGCTCGGGGACAGCGAAAAACATTCAGTACTTC	.	TRBV11-2	TRBJ2-4	TRBD1
CASSSPGQAETQYF	TGTGCCAGTAGTTCACCGGGACAGGCAGAGACCCAGTACTTC	.	TRBV19	TRBJ2-5	TRBD1
CASSLMEAAEAFF	TGTGCCAGCAGTCTAATGGAGGCCGCTGAAGCTTTCTTT	.	TRBV7-9	TRBJ1-1	.
CATSRDRGVPVQHF	TGTGCCACCAGCAGAGATCGCGGCGTCCCGGTCCAGCATTTT	.	TRBV15	TRBJ1-5	.
CASSQDRGDSYEQYF	TGTGCCAGCAGCCAAGACAGGGGGGACTCCTACGAGCAGTACTTC	.	TRBV4-2	TRBJ2-7	.
CASSFKSGQTNTGELFF	TGTGCCAGCAGCTTCAAATCGGGACAGACGAACACCGGGGAGCTGTTTTTT	.	TRBV11-3	TRBJ2-2	TRBD1
CASSEDPRGRYRTGEAFF	TGTGCCAGCAGTGAAGACCCTAGAGGCAGATACAGGACCGGTGAAGCTTTCTTT	.	TRBV25-1	TRBJ1-1	.
CASNQRGTEQFF	TGTGCCAGCAATCAGCGGGGGACTGAGCAGTTCTTC	.	TRBV6-5	TRBJ2-1	TRBD2
CSVVGLAGDLDTQYF	TGCAGCGTCGTTGGACTAGCGGGAGACTTGGATACGCAGTATTTT	.	TRBV29-1	TRBJ2-3	TRBD2
CASSEQGLPGDTQYF	TGTGCCAGCAGTGAACAGGGGTTGCCGGGAGATACGCAGTATTTT	once	TRBV2	TRBJ2-3	.
CASRRTSGGEQFF	TGTGCCAGCAGGAGGACTAGCGGGGGGGAGCAGTTCTTC	.	TRBV6-5	TRBJ2-1	TRBD2
CASQTYRGPSYEQYF	TGTGCCAGCCAAACCTACAGGGGCCCCTCCTACGAGCAGTACTTC	.	TRBV7-8	TRBJ2-7	TRBD1
CAWSVWGVGTEAFF	TGTGCCTGGAGTGTCTGGGGAGTTGGAACTGAAGCTTTCTTT	.	TRBV30	TRBJ1-1	.
CASSLVGDSAPAYEQYF	TGTGCCAGCAGCTTAGTAGGAGACAGTGCCCCCGCCTACGAGCAGTACTTC	once	TRBV11-2	TRBJ2-7	.
CASSEFGGGLNEQFF	TGTGCCAGCAGTGAATTTGGGGGAGGGCTTAATGAGCAGTTCTTC	few	TRBV2	TRBJ2-1	TRBD2
CAISEPGQGFVNTEAFF	TGTGCCATCAGTGAGCCGGGACAGGGTTTTGTGAACACTGAAGCTTTCTTT	few	TRBV10-3	TRBJ1-1	TRBD1
CASSPPGQRKSYGYTF	TGTGCCAGCAGCCCACCGGGACAGAGAAAGAGCTATGGCTACACCTTC	.	TRBV5-4	TRBJ1-2	TRBD1
CASSPLTVQAKNQNYGYTF	TGTGCCAGCAGCCCCCTCACAGTTCAGGCAAAGAATCAAAACTATGGCTACACCTTC	.	TRBV4-2	TRBJ1-2	.
CASSPREARGELFF	TGTGCCAGCTCACCAAGGGAGGCCCGCGGGGAGCTGTTTTTT	.	TRBV18	TRBJ2-2	.
CASSPLRFF	TGTGCCAGCAGCCCGCTCCGGTTCTTC	few	TRBV14	TRBJ2-7	.
CASSADLRDRDLPYGYTF	TGTGCCAGCAGCGCCGATCTCCGGGACAGGGATCTACCTTATGGCTACACCTTC	.	TRBV9	TRBJ1-2	TRBD1
CASSLSGGQGELDTQYF	TGTGCCAGCAGCTTAAGCGGGGGACAGGGGGAATTGGATACGCAGTATTTT	.	TRBV13	TRBJ2-3	TRBD1
CASSYSIGLAPYEQYF	TGTGCCAGCAGTTACTCGATTGGGCTAGCTCCCTACGAGCAGTACTTC	.	TRBV6-5	TRBJ2-7	.
CASSPDTDTQYF	TGTGCCAGCAGCCCAGACACAGATACGCAGTATTTT	.	TRBV5-4	TRBJ2-3	.
CASSHSSKGRGSDTQYF	TGTGCCAGCAGTCATTCGAGTAAAGGCCGGGGATCGGATACGCAGTATTTT	.	TRBV14	TRBJ2-3	.
CASSGRYTGELFF	TGTGCCAGCAGCGGCAGATACACCGGGGAGCTGTTTTTT	.	TRBV9	TRBJ2-2	.
CASSVAGGGYEQYF	TGTGCCAGCAGCGTAGCGGGGGGCGGCTACGAGCAGTACTTC	.	TRBV9	TRBJ2-7	.
CSVAAGVIYNEQFF	TGCAGCGTTGCGGCGGGAGTAATTTACAATGAGCAGTTCTTC	.	TRBV29-1	TRBJ2-1	TRBD2
CASRPPGDMLNEQFF	TGTGCCAGCAGACCCCCGGGGGATATGTTGAATGAGCAGTTCTTC	.	TRBV6-5	TRBJ2-1	.
CASLGTGSYEQYF	TGTGCCAGCCTCGGGACAGGGTCCTACGAGCAGTACTTC	.	TRBV2	TRBJ2-7	TRBD1
CASRTLMNTGELFF	TGTGCCAGCAGGACACTGATGAACACCGGGGAGCTGTTTTTT	.	TRBV2	TRBJ2-2	.
CAGNSGANTGELFF	TGTGCCGGGAATAGCGGGGCGAACACCGGGGAGCTGTTTTTT	few	TRBV30	TRBJ2-2	TRBD2
CASSSDRDYEQYF	TGTGCCAGCTCATCGGACAGGGACTACGAGCAGTACTTC	.	TRBV18	TRBJ2-7	TRBD1
CASSVGGDSYNEQFF	TGTGCCAGCAGCGTTGGAGGGGACTCCTACAATGAGCAGTTCTTC	.	TRBV9	TRBJ2-1	.
CASSQEGTSGTDTQYF	TGTGCCAGCAGCCAAGAGGGAACTAGCGGCACAGATACGCAGTATTTT	.	TRBV4-2	TRBJ2-3	TRBD2
CASSQDGRRGNNEQFF	TGTGCCAGCAGCCAAGACGGCCGACGGGGGAACAATGAGCAGTTCTTC	.	TRBV14	TRBJ2-1	.
CASSLAGQEVPTDTQYF	TGTGCCAGCAGCTTAGCGGGACAGGAGGTCCCCACAGATACGCAGTATTTT	.	TRBV7-9	TRBJ2-3	TRBD1
CASSPGLAGGRGDTQYF	TGTGCCAGCAGCCCGGGACTAGCGGGAGGGCGGGGGGATACGCAGTATTTT	.	TRBV11-3	TRBJ2-3	TRBD2
CASSTGPPGGEQYF	TGTGCCAGCAGCACCGGACCTCCGGGGGGAGAGCAGTACTTC	.	TRBV6-1	TRBJ2-7	TRBD2
CASSKDRGRTGELFF	TGCGCCAGCAGCAAAGACAGGGGAAGGACCGGGGAGCTGTTTTTT	.	TRBV5-1	TRBJ2-2	TRBD1
CASTQPGANEQFF	TGTGCCAGCACACAACCAGGGGCAAATGAGCAGTTCTTC	.	TRBV7-6	TRBJ2-1	.
CASSLDRGRPDTQYF	TGTGCCAGCAGCTTGGACAGGGGGCGTCCAGATACGCAGTATTTT	.	TRBV5-5	TRBJ2-3	TRBD1
CASSLGGQETQYF	TGTGCCAGCAGCTTGGGAGGGCAAGAGACCCAGTACTTC	.	TRBV5-4	TRBJ2-5	.
CASSPGQGIQPQHF	TGTGCCAGCAGTCCGGGACAGGGAATCCAGCCCCAGCATTTT	.	TRBV6-5	TRBJ1-5	TRBD1
CAIGQGNSPLHF	TGTGCCATTGGGCAGGGCAATTCACCCCTCCACTTT	.	TRBV6-5	TRBJ1-6	.
CASSPRGGETEAFF	TGTGCCAGCAGCCCCCGAGGGGGCGAGACTGAAGCTTTCTTT	.	TRBV7-9	TRBJ1-1	TRBD1
CASSLVGGLEKLFF	TGTGCCAGCAGCTTAGTCGGAGGGCTTGAAAAACTGTTTTTT	once	TRBV7-6	TRBJ1-4	.
CASSLYGQGYEQYF	TGTGCCAGCAGCCTATATGGACAGGGCTACGAGCAGTACTTC	.	TRBV7-7	TRBJ2-7	TRBD1
CASSLASGEQYF	TGTGCCAGCAGCTTGGCCTCGGGCGAGCAGTACTTC	.	TRBV5-6	TRBJ2-7	.
CSVEDPGNEQFF	TGCAGCGTTGAAGATCCTGGCAACGAGCAGTTCTTC	.	TRBV29-1	TRBJ2-1	.
CSVSGNTGELFF	TGCAGCGTTTCAGGGAACACCGGGGAGCTGTTTTTT	.	TRBV29-1	TRBJ2-2	.
CASSEGVSPGEQYF	TGTGCCAGCAGTGAAGGGGTTAGCCCCGGCGAGCAGTACTTC	once	TRBV6-1	TRBJ2-7	.
CASSSFFKSSRVEAFF	TGTGCCAGCAGTTCCTTCTTTAAGAGTTCCCGGGTTGAAGCTTTCTTT	.	TRBV27	TRBJ1-1	.
CASSPRQGGSYEQYF	TGTGCCAGCAGCCCGCGACAGGGGGGCTCCTACGAGCAGTACTTC	.	TRBV7-8	TRBJ2-7	TRBD1
CSVAQGGEQYF	TGCAGCGTCGCACAGGGGGGGGAGCAGTACTTC	.	TRBV29-1	TRBJ2-7	.
CASSLAPQGEQYF	TGCGCCAGCAGCTTGGCTCCCCAGGGCGAGCAGTACTTC	.	TRBV5-1	TRBJ2-7	.
CASSLPRPQGVGEQYF	TGTGCCAGCAGCTTACCCCGCCCGCAGGGGGTCGGCGAGCAGTACTTC	.	TRBV7-2	TRBJ2-7	TRBD1
CSVDAGDTGELFF	TGCAGCGTTGACGCAGGGGACACCGGGGAGCTGTTTTTT	.	TRBV29-1	TRBJ2-2	.